Shown below are 22 T cell receptor beta chains from a single sample sequenced in a study of T cell responses to AZD1222 COVID-19 vaccine. The method was immunoSEQ multiplex PCR; TCRdb's version includes in-frame clones alone and lacks a portion of them. The sample has about 110,000 clones, roughly nine tenths seen once. The source material was peripheral blood, sampled on day 0 of AZD1222 vaccination. The receptors shown here come from an adult in good health.

The chain recombines TRBV24-1 with TRBJ1-2; weak D call: TRBD1 (6 bases). Per the germline V gene, CDR1 is KGHDR and CDR2 is SFDVKD. The CDR3 totals 12 residues. Between the trimmed V and J ends, which lost 7 bases and 2 bases, there was a span of 7 bases. In DNA form, the CDR3 reads TGTGCCACCAGCAGGGGCAACTATGGCTACACCTTC. Its protein is CATSRGNYGYTF.

The chain carries TRBV6-5 and TRBJ1-1, with D tentatively TRBD1 (5 bases). With 4 bases removed from V and 4 bases from J, the gap between germline ends came to 13 bases. Germline assignment: CDR1 MNHEY and CDR2 SVGAGI. The CDR3 runs to 14 residues. The CDR3 sequence: CASSLHGGGTEAFF. CDR3 bases: TGTGCCAGCAGTTTACACGGGGGGGGCACTGAAGCTTTCTTT.

The chain links TRBV2 to TRBJ2-5; the match to TRBD2 covers 8 bases. This CDR3 is 13 amino acids long. In germline, CDR1 is SNHLY, CDR2 FYNNEI. The V and J ends lost 7 bases and 7 bases, in that order; junction bases with no gene match: 8. This CDR3 is CASKERETGTQYF. As DNA, the CDR3 is TGTGCCAGCAAGGAGCGGGAGACGGGGACCCAGTACTTC.

This chain connects TRBV5-1 to TRBJ1-3; TRBD1 matches at 8 bases. V shed 0 bases, J shed 0 bases, and the junction held 23 bases outside the gene matches. Germline V gives CDR1 SGHRS, CDR2 YFSETQ. The CDR3 runs to 23 residues. CDR3 DNA sequence: TGCGCCAGCAGCTTGGATGGTGTCTCCCGAGGACAGGGAACCAGAAGCTCTGGAAACACCATATATTTT. Translating gives CASSLDGVSRGQGTRSSGNTIYF.

V usage is TRBV10-3 and J usage is TRBJ2-3; D might be TRBD2 (7 bases). The V gene lost 11 bases and the J gene lost 3 bases, with 18 bases spanning the gap. This CDR3 has 14 residues. Per germline, CDR1 ENHRY and CDR2 SYGVKD. The CDR3 reads CAAWGGRATDTQYF. The CDR3 DNA follows: TGTGCCGCATGGGGGGGCAGGGCGACAGATACGCAGTATTTT.

The rearrangement links TRBV7-9 to TRBJ2-7; 8 bases are shared with TRBD2. V shed 8 bases and J 3 bases; nucleotides not matched to a gene: 9. This CDR3 has 14 residues. CDR1 is SEHNR and CDR2 is FQNEAQ in the germline V gene (reference sequence). CDR3 nucleotide sequence: TGTGCCAGCGGGGACGGGAGGGGAATCTACGAGCAGTACTTC. It codes for CASGDGRGIYEQYF.

The chain employs TRBV19 and TRBJ2-3; 9 bases are a match to TRBD1. Germline V gene lookup returns CDR1 LNHDA and CDR2 SQIVND (reference sequence). With 5 bases clipped from V and 2 bases from J, the junction kept 8 bases outside the gene matches. CDR3 length equals 16 residues. CDR3 DNA: TGTGCCAGTAGTGCAACCGGGACAGGGCCCACAGATACGCAGTATTTT. Protein: CASSATGTGPTDTQYF.

This clone has more than one count but fewer than ten. The V and J genes are TRBV3-1 (or the pseudogene TRBV3-2) and TRBJ1-5; a possible D gene is TRBD1 (6 bases). The CDR3 totals 13 residues. The germline CDR1 and CDR2 sequences are LGHDT and YNNKEL (reference sequence). V was trimmed by 2 bases and J by 7 bases, leaving 9 bases between them. CDR3 amino acids: CASSQTTGQPQHF. The DNA for the CDR3 is TGTGCCAGCAGCCAAACGACAGGACAGCCCCAGCATTTT.

Only one count was recorded for this clone. The chain links TRBV4-2 to TRBJ1-1; the D gene is possibly TRBD1 (6 bases). The CDR3 is made up of 13 amino acids. CDR1 LGHNA and CDR2 YNFKEQ come from the germline V gene. CDR3 bases: TGTGGCGGGGGGCGGGACATTGACACTGAAGCTTTCTTT. It yields the protein CGGGRDIDTEAFF.

CDR3: CASSPSGGLTYEQYF. CDR3 DNA: TGTGCCAGCAGCCCCTCGGGCGGACTCACCTACGAGCAGTACTTC. The gene calls are TRBV7-2 and TRBJ2-7, with D possibly being TRBD2 (5 bases). V shed 5 bases and J shed 2 bases, with 16 bases lying between them. CDR3 length equals 15 residues. Germline V gene sequence: CDR1 SGHTA, CDR2 FQGNSA.

The chain links TRBV5-4 to TRBJ2-7; D not certain. The CDR3 extends over 17 amino acids. Trimming pared 4 bases from V and 2 bases from J, leaving 22 bases between. CDR1 SGHNT and CDR2 YYREEE come from the germline V gene (reference sequence). The CDR3 bases are TGTGCCAGCAGCCCACCCCGGTCAGGCAAGGCGCCCTACGAGCAGTACTTC. It specifies CASSPPRSGKAPYEQYF. Variable domain in full (rest from reference TRBV5-4 and TRBJ2-7): ETGVTQSPTHLIKTRGQQVTLRCSSQSGHNTVSWYQQALGQGPQFIFQYYREEENGRGNFPPRFSGLQFPNYSSELNVNALELDDSALYLCASSPPRSGKAPYEQYFGPGTRLTVT.

The chain links TRBV10-3 to TRBJ1-5; D ambiguous. Germline values: CDR1 ENHRY, CDR2 SYGVKD. Trimming left V 6 bases short and J 1 base short, with 10 bases between. This CDR3 has 14 residues. This CDR3 is CAIRATESNQPQHF. The CDR3 coding sequence is TGTGCCATCAGAGCTACAGAAAGCAATCAGCCCCAGCATTTT.

The V gene is TRBV11-1, the J gene TRBJ2-5, with 12 bases identical to TRBD2. From germline, CDR1 is SGHAT and CDR2 FQDESV (reference sequence). CDR3 length: 14 residues. Trimming cost V 6 bases and J 7 bases; bases outside gene matches: 6. CDR3 sequence (DNA): TGTGCCAGCAGTCCTAGCGGGGGGGCAGGGACCCAGTACTTC. Protein: CASSPSGGAGTQYF.

The chain recombines TRBV15 with TRBJ2-1; possibly TRBD2 for D (5 bases). The germline V gene has CDR1 LNHNV and CDR2 YYDKDF (reference sequence). The CDR3 length is 13 residues. V gave up 1 base and J gave up 4 bases, with 5 bases separating them. In DNA form, the CDR3 reads TGTGCCACCAGCAGAGTAGCGTACAATGAGCAGTTCTTC. This sequence encodes CATSRVAYNEQFF.

The chain joins TRBV11-2 to TRBJ1-2; tentative D call: TRBD1 (6 bases). V was pared by 1 base and J by 7 bases, with 13 bases between. Germline CDR1 and CDR2: SGHAT and FQNNGV. CDR3 length: 14 residues. The DNA for the CDR3 is TGTGCCAGCAGCTTAGTGCTGGGGGCCTCTGGCTACACCTTC. Its translation: CASSLVLGASGYTF.

V and J are TRBV3-1 (or the pseudogene TRBV3-2) and TRBJ1-3; the D is unclear. Looked up from germline, CDR1 is LGHDT and CDR2 is YNNKEL (reference sequence). The CDR3 contains 17 residues. The V and J ends lost 1 base and 0 bases respectively, with 13 bases between them. CDR3 in DNA: TGTGCCAGCAGCCAAGGAGGCGCGTCCAGCTCTGGAAACACCATATATTTT. This translates into CASSQGGASSSGNTIYF.

This clone was observed a few times. Distinct nucleotide sequences in the sample also encode this CDR3. This chain joins TRBV15 and TRBJ1-5, with no clear D. V lost 0 bases and J lost 6, with 3 bases in between. This CDR3 comprises 12 residues. The V gene's germline CDR1 is LNHNV and CDR2 YYDKDF (reference sequence). The CDR3 DNA sequence: TGTGCCACCAGCAGAGACGGTCAGCCCCAGCATTTT. Its protein is CATSRDGQPQHF. The full variable domain, completed using reference TRBV15 and TRBJ1-5, is DAMVIQNPRYQVTQFGKPVTLSCSQTLNHNVMYWYQQKSSQAPKLLFHYYDKDFNNEADTPDNFQSRRPNTSFCFLDIRSPGLGDTAMYLCATSRDGQPQHFGDGTRLSIL.

This chain links TRBV27 with TRBJ1-2; 7 bases map to TRBD1. The CDR3 is 13 residues long. Looked up from germline, CDR1 is MNHEY and CDR2 is SMNVEV (reference sequence). V lost 3 bases and J lost 4; bases outside the gene matches: 2. The CDR3 bases are TGTGCCAGCAGTTTGGGACAGAGCTATGGCTACACCTTC. Amino acid sequence: CASSLGQSYGYTF.

This clone has just a few counts. The chain couples TRBV2 to TRBJ1-1; D is ambiguous. The length of the CDR3 is 16 residues. CDR1 and CDR2 from the germline V gene are SNHLY and FYNNEI. V was cut by 3 bases and J by 7 bases, with 21 bases left in between. CDR3 sequence reads: CASSDQIIMSGVEAFF. The CDR3 DNA reads TGTGCCAGCAGTGATCAGATTATTATGAGCGGGGTTGAAGCTTTCTTT.

The chain combines TRBV5-4 with TRBJ2-3; D not resolved. CDR1 and CDR2 from the germline V gene are SGHNT and YYREEE (reference sequence). Trimming stripped 5 bases from V and 1 base from J, with 14 bases between. The CDR3 contains 15 residues. This CDR3 reads CASSLRQRGTDTQYF. CDR3 DNA: TGTGCCAGCAGTTTACGCCAGCGCGGCACAGATACGCAGTATTTT.

V gene TRBV18 combines with J gene TRBJ1-5; D possibly corresponds to TRBD1 (5 bases). Trimming pared 3 bases from V and 4 bases from J, leaving 7 bases between. The germline CDR1 and CDR2 sequences are KGHSH and LQKENI. This CDR3 comprises 13 residues. In DNA form, the CDR3 reads TGTGCCAGCTCACCCTCAGGGAATCAGCCCCAGCATTTT. Protein sequence: CASSPSGNQPQHF.

The chain recombines TRBV5-1 with TRBJ2-7; TRBD1 matches at 10 bases. The CDR3 loop spans 15 amino acids. Per the germline V gene, CDR1 is SGHRS and CDR2 is YFSETQ. The trim removed 5 bases at V and 1 base at J, leaving 6 bases unmatched. As DNA, the CDR3 is TGCGCCAGCAGACCCGGGACAGGGGAATCCTACGAGCAGTACTTC. This gives the protein CASRPGTGESYEQYF.